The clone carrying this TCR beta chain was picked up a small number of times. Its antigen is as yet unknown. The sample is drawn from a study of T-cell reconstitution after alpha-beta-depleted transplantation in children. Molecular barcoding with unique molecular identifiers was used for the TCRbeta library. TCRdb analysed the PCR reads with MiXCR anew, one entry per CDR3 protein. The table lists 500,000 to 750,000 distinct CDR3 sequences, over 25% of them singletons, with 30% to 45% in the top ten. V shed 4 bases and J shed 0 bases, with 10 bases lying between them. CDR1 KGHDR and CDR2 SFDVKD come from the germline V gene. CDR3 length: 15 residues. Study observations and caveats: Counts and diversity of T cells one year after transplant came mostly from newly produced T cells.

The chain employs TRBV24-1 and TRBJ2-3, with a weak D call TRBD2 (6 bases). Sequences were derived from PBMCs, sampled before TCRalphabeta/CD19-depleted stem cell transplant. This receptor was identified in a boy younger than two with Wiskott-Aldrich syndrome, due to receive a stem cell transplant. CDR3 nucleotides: TGTGCCACCAGTGACGGGACTTCTAGCACAGATACGCAGTATTTT. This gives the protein CATSDGTSSTDTQYF.